These 25 T cell receptor beta chains came from one sample sequenced in a study of shared clonotypes between healthy human individuals. Here immunoSEQ multiplex PCR was the method, and the copy in TCRdb shows in-frame clones only, minus some. The sample holds over a million clones, more than 75% seen once. The material sequenced was memory CD4+ T cells from PBMCs. Specified subset: CD45RA-negative fraction. All receptors come from a man between 18 and 29 years old in good health. Some clones in this sample may be carry-over from other donors' samples.

This clone was observed a few times. This sequence joins TRBV19 and TRBJ1-4; D gene unclear. With 0 bases removed from V and 3 bases from J, the gap between germline ends came to 17 bases. The CDR3 runs 18 residues. Germline V gene sequence: CDR1 LNHDA, CDR2 SQIVND (reference sequence). The CDR3: CASSIDSRHSNANEKLFF. CDR3 nucleotide sequence: TGTGCCAGTAGTATAGATTCGCGACATTCGAATGCTAATGAAAAACTGTTTTTT.

The V and J genes are TRBV28 and TRBJ2-3, with 9 positions matching TRBD1. The CDR3 is 13 residues long. The trim removed 6 bases at V and 4 bases at J, leaving 2 bases unmatched. Germline CDR1 reads MDHEN; CDR2 reads SYDVKM. This chain's CDR3 is CASSRQGADTQYF. CDR3 nucleotides: TGTGCCAGCAGCAGACAGGGGGCAGATACGCAGTATTTT.

This chain uses TRBV18 with TRBJ1-4; TRBD1 is a possible D gene (5 bases). Germline V CDR1 and CDR2: KGHSH, LQKENI. CDR3 length equals 16 residues. The germline V and J ends were trimmed by 3 bases and 5 bases, with 16 bases remaining between them. CDR3 in amino acids: CASSPLVSGGNEKLFF. CDR3 in DNA: TGTGCCAGCTCACCCCTAGTTTCTGGGGGAAATGAAAAACTGTTTTTT.

The V gene is TRBV18, the J gene TRBJ2-5; TRBD1 might be the D (5 bases). Germline-derived CDR1 and CDR2 are KGHSH and LQKENI. Trimming stripped 4 bases from V and 5 bases from J, with 14 bases between. The CDR3 has 14 amino acids. The CDR3 DNA reads TGTGCCAGCTCACGATTGGGGCCGGAGGAGACCCAGTACTTC. It codes for CASSRLGPEETQYF.

Turning to this clone: Distinct nucleotide sequences in the sample also encode this CDR3. The rearrangement joins TRBV5-1 to TRBJ2-5; D not certain. Germline lookup yields CDR1 SGHRS and CDR2 YFSETQ. Trimming took 4 bases from V and 0 from J, leaving 4 bases between them. The CDR3 has 12 residues. The CDR3 here is CASSGDQETQYF. The CDR3 nucleotides read TGCGCCAGCAGCGGGGACCAAGAGACCCAGTACTTC.

This sequence joins TRBV25-1 and TRBJ2-5; no clear D. The germline CDR1 and CDR2 sequences are MGHDK and SYGVNS. The CDR3 covers 14 residues. V lost 4 bases and J 5 bases, leaving 14 bases between the germline ends. CDR3 DNA: TGTGCCAGCAGTGCACTTTTAGGCGGCGAGACCCAGTACTTC. The encoded protein is CASSALLGGETQYF.

This clone showed up many times. Within the sample, other DNA sequences also encode this same CDR3. The chain's CDR3 is CASSSGLAGGPYEQYF. The CDR3 DNA sequence: TGCGCCAGCAGCTCGGGACTAGCGGGAGGGCCCTACGAGCAGTACTTC. This chain uses TRBV5-1 with TRBJ2-7; 16 bases map to TRBD2. The CDR3 length is 16 residues. Germline V gene sequence: CDR1 SGHRS, CDR2 YFSETQ. V shed 3 bases, J shed 2 bases, and the junction held 2 bases outside the gene matches.

DNA for the CDR3: TGCGCCAGCAGTCAACCCCTAGACAGGGGGCCTACCTACGAGCAGTACTTC. Its protein product is CASSQPLDRGPTYEQYF. The V gene is TRBV23-1, the J gene TRBJ2-7, with 10 positions matching TRBD1. TRBV23-1 is sorted into the ORF group, with uncertain function. The CDR3 spans 17 residues. V lost 2 bases and J lost 2; bases outside the gene matches: 9.

The chain couples TRBV6-5 to TRBJ2-2; D remains unclear. V lost 0 bases, J lost 0 bases, and 8 bases lay in between. Looked up from germline, CDR1 is MNHEY and CDR2 is SVGAGI. The CDR3 is made up of 16 amino acids. The CDR3 region is CASSYSRRTNTGELFF. The CDR3 nucleotides read TGTGCCAGCAGTTACTCCAGAAGGACGAACACCGGGGAGCTGTTTTTT.

The rearrangement uses TRBV6-1 and TRBJ2-4, with TRBD1 as a possible D gene (6 bases). The germline V gene has CDR1 MNHNS and CDR2 SASEGT. The V and J ends lost 6 bases and 7 bases respectively, with 7 bases between them. The CDR3 is made up of 11 amino acids. This CDR3 reads CASSQGNIQYF. The CDR3 DNA reads TGTGCCAGCAGCCAGGGGAACATTCAGTACTTC.

The CDR3 reads CASSNLGTKRGKLFF. CDR3 DNA sequence: TGTGCCAGCAGTAATCTTGGGACCAAAAGGGGAAAACTGTTTTTT. The chain recombines TRBV6-5 with TRBJ1-4, with D maybe TRBD1 (5 bases). Trimming took 5 bases from V and 10 from J, leaving 20 bases between them. From germline, CDR1 is MNHEY and CDR2 SVGAGI. The CDR3 extends over 15 amino acids.

This clone was counted once. The CDR3 coding sequence is TGTGCCGTACTGGGGGGGAATCAGCCCCAGCATTTT. It translates to CAVLGGNQPQHF. V is TRBV28 and J is TRBJ1-5; D perhaps matches TRBD1 (5 bases). The CDR3 extends over 12 amino acids. Looked up from germline, CDR1 is MDHEN and CDR2 is SYDVKM. Trimming shortened V by 11 bases and J by 4 bases, and 12 bases separated the two germline ends.

This clone was picked up a small number of times. The chain carries TRBV4-1 and TRBJ2-1; D may be TRBD2 (6 bases). Deletions cut 4 bases from V and 10 bases from J, with 26 bases between. Germline CDR1 is MGHRA and CDR2 is YSYEKL. CDR3 size: 17 residues. The CDR3 region has the DNA TGCGCCAGCAGCCGAACCGGGCCCACTTGGGTAGGAGGGGAGCAGTTCTTC. Translation gives CASSRTGPTWVGGEQFF.

V and J are TRBV18 and TRBJ2-1; TRBD2 is a possible D gene (6 bases). The CDR3 has 15 amino acids. CDR1 KGHSH and CDR2 LQKENI come from the germline V gene. V lost 8 bases to trimming and J lost 8 bases, with 22 bases between them. The CDR3 is CASTQTEMWGDEQFF. CDR3 DNA: TGTGCCAGCACGCAGACCGAAATGTGGGGGGATGAGCAGTTCTTC.

This rearrangement joins TRBV5-4 to TRBJ1-1, with D tentatively TRBD1 (6 bases). The CDR3 consists of 16 residues. V shed 2 bases and J shed 3 bases, with 17 bases lying between them. Germline values: CDR1 SGHNT, CDR2 YYREEE (reference sequence). The CDR3 coding sequence is TGTGCCAGCAGCTTTTCGGGGAGCCAGGGGTACACTGAAGCTTTCTTT. Translating gives CASSFSGSQGYTEAFF. Combining the CDR3 with reference TRBV5-4 and TRBJ1-1 gives the whole variable domain ETGVTQSPTHLIKTRGQQVTLRCSSQSGHNTVSWYQQALGQGPQFIFQYYREEENGRGNFPPRFSGLQFPNYSSELNVNALELDDSALYLCASSFSGSQGYTEAFFGQGTRLTVV.

In this sample, this clone turned up once. The rearrangement joins TRBV18 to TRBJ2-3, with D possibly TRBD2 on 5 matching bases. CDR3 length: 14 amino acids. Germline assignment: CDR1 KGHSH and CDR2 LQKENI. V dropped 3 bases and J dropped 1 base, with 8 bases sitting between them. This CDR3 is CASSPGLRTDTQYF. The CDR3 nucleotides are TGTGCCAGCTCACCCGGACTGCGCACAGATACGCAGTATTTT. The complete variable domain, with remaining parts taken from reference TRBV18 and TRBJ2-3, reads NAGVMQNPRHLVRRRGQEARLRCSPMKGHSHVYWYRQLPEEGLKFMVYLQKENIIDESGMPKERFSAEFPKEGPSILRIQQVVRGDSAAYFCASSPGLRTDTQYFGPGTRLTVL.

The chain recombines TRBV2 with TRBJ2-7; D could derive from TRBD1 or TRBD2 (5 bases each). Between the trimmed V and J ends, which lost 0 bases and 6 bases, there was a span of 9 bases. The CDR3 loop spans 13 amino acids. Germline-derived CDR1 and CDR2 are SNHLY and FYNNEI. CDR3 sequence (DNA): TGTGCCAGCAGTGAAGCGTCAGGGAGCGAGCAGTACTTC. It translates to CASSEASGSEQYF.

A note on this clone: A read error likely explains this, since a far larger clone differs by one base. V and J are TRBV7-2 and TRBJ1-5; D gene unclear. Trimming took off 5 bases at V and 0 bases at J, with 5 bases between the two ends. Germline CDR1 is SGHTA and CDR2 is FQGNSA. The CDR3 extends over 13 amino acids. The CDR3 nucleotides are TGTGCCAGCAGCGTCAATAGCAATCAGCCCCAGCATTTT. Its protein product is CASSVNSNQPQHF.

The V call is TRBV2, the J call TRBJ2-3; no reliable D call. The CDR3 length is 12 residues. CDR1 and CDR2 (germline): SNHLY, FYNNEI. V was shortened by 5 bases and J by 5 bases, with 8 bases between the two germline ends. CDR3 protein: CASSLAKDTQYF. In DNA form, the CDR3 reads TGTGCCAGCAGTCTTGCTAAAGATACGCAGTATTTT.

As regards this clone: Just one base apart from a much larger clone, this may be a read error. The rearrangement joins TRBV27 to TRBJ1-1; D not resolved. The germline gives CDR1 MNHEY, CDR2 SMNVEV (reference sequence). Trimming cost V 6 bases and J 3 bases, with 11 bases left between them. The CDR3 is 13 residues long. In nucleotides, the CDR3 is TGTGCCAGCAGCTTCACCGGGGACACTGAAGCTTTCTTT. This sequence encodes CASSFTGDTEAFF.

V and J are TRBV28 and TRBJ2-2; 9 positions agree with TRBD1. The CDR3 is made up of 16 amino acids. Germline assignment: CDR1 MDHEN and CDR2 SYDVKM. The V segment lost 7 bases and the J segment 3 bases; nucleotides outside the gene matches: 9. CDR3 coding DNA: TGTGCCAGCACCCCTTGGGGACAGGGAGACACCGGGGAGCTGTTTTTT. This sequence encodes CASTPWGQGDTGELFF. The full variable domain, in which reference TRBV28 and TRBJ2-2 provide the parts outside the CDR3, is DVKVTQSSRYLVKRTGEKVFLECVQDMDHENMFWYRQDPGLGLRLIYFSYDVKMKEKGDIPEGYSVSREKKERFSLILESASTNQTSMYLCASTPWGQGDTGELFFGEGSRLTVL.

The genes are TRBV29-1 and TRBJ2-1; TRBD1 aligns across 8 bases. Germline CDR1 SQVTM, CDR2 ANQGSEA. CDR3 length equals 16 residues. The V gene end was trimmed by 3 bases and the J gene end by 5 bases; junction bases not matched to a gene: 12. The CDR3 here is CSVDRVDRGFDNEQFF. The CDR3 DNA sequence: TGCAGCGTTGATAGGGTTGACAGGGGTTTTGACAATGAGCAGTTCTTC.

The chain couples TRBV5-1 to TRBJ1-1; D uncertain. The V gene lost 0 bases and the J gene lost 4 bases, with 16 bases spanning the gap. Per germline, CDR1 SGHRS and CDR2 YFSETQ. This CDR3 is 16 amino acids long. In DNA form, the CDR3 reads TGCGCCAGCAGCTTGGGGAGGGTATTTGGTGGCACTGAAGCTTTCTTT. Protein: CASSLGRVFGGTEAFF.

CDR3 DNA: TGTGCCATCAGTGATTACAGGGGGCAGTATGGCTACACCTTC. Protein: CAISDYRGQYGYTF. The gene calls are TRBV10-3 and TRBJ1-2; TRBD1 matches 9 bases. Trimming cost V 3 bases and J 5 bases; bases outside gene matches: 4. Germline assignment: CDR1 ENHRY and CDR2 SYGVKD. This CDR3 has 14 amino acids.

The V call is TRBV15, the J call TRBJ2-5; 10 bases map to TRBD2. V lost 0 bases to trimming and J lost 5 bases; unmatched junction nucleotides: 3. CDR1 is LNHNV and CDR2 is YYDKDF in the germline V gene (reference sequence). CDR3 length: 15 residues. The CDR3: CATSRDFSGRETQYF. The CDR3 DNA sequence: TGTGCCACCAGCAGAGATTTTAGCGGGAGGGAGACCCAGTACTTC.